This passage covers 19 T cell receptor beta chains from one sample sequenced in a study of T cell clonality in common variable immunodeficiency (dated by TCRdb to the mid-2010s). The protocol used for the library was the immunoSEQ multiplex PCR assay. TCRdb took this table from immuneACCESS and kept in-frame rearrangements with V and J called. Such tables lack part of the clones; where checked against another copy, unresolved V genes explain under half of the gap, and the rest is unexplained. The table for this sample lists about 81,000 clones, none of them counted only once. 0.65% to 0.8% of the sample lies in the top ten. The sample consisted of peripheral blood mononuclear cells. Receptors originate from a person aged 18 to 75 in good health.

This clone came up many times. The read ends 3 residues before the CDR3 terminus; that terminus is restored from the germline J gene. V is TRBV20-1 and J is TRBJ2-6, with 7 positions matching TRBD1. V shed 5 bases and J 0 bases; nucleotides not matched to a gene: 7. The CDR3 is 16 amino acids. Germline V gene data show CDR1 as DFQATT and CDR2 as SNEGSKA (reference sequence). The CDR3 loop is CSAPGTDNSGANVLTF. CDR3 bases read: TGCAGTGCTCCAGGGACAGATAACTCTGGGGCCAACGTC.

This clone was seen at least ten times. From the germline J gene comes the end of the CDR3, since the read stops 3 residues before it. V usage is TRBV11-2 and J usage is TRBJ1-5, with a tentative D call TRBD1 (5 bases). Trimming stripped 1 base from V and 5 bases from J, with 12 bases between. Germline-derived CDR1 and CDR2 are SGHAT and FQNNGV. The CDR3 consists of 15 residues. Incomplete CDR3 DNA: TGTGCCAGCAGCTTAGTTCCCAGGGATGATCAGCCC. The encoded protein is CASSLVPRDDQP. The complete CDR3 reads CASSLVPRDDQPQHF.

This clone was detected ten times or more. With the read ending 3 residues before the CDR3 end, the germline J gene is used to fill in that end. The V and J genes are TRBV6-1 and TRBJ2-3, with D perhaps matching TRBD2 (5 bases). The germline V gene encodes CDR1 MNHNS and CDR2 SASEGT. Trimming removed 2 bases at V and 4 bases at J, with 13 bases between. This CDR3 comprises 15 residues. The CDR3 loop reads CASSEQPTRADTQYF. The part of the CDR3 DNA that was read is TGTGCCAGCAGTGAACAACCCACTAGGGCAGATACG.

In this sample, this clone turned up many times. The read comes to an end 3 residues before the CDR3 does, leaving the germline J gene to fill in the end. The sample contains more than one DNA sequence encoding this CDR3. The chain links TRBV19 to TRBJ1-5; D perhaps matches TRBD1 (5 bases). With 5 bases removed from V and 0 bases from J, the gap between germline ends came to 11 bases. CDR1 and CDR2 from the germline V gene are LNHDA and SQIVND (reference sequence). The length of the CDR3 is 15 residues. The CDR3 bases that were read are TGTGCCAGTAGTGCCGACAGTTTTAGCAATCAGCCC. Its translation is CASSADSFSNQP. The full CDR3 protein is CASSADSFSNQPQHF. The full variable domain, in which reference TRBV19 and TRBJ1-5 provide the parts outside the CDR3, is DGGITQSPKYLFRKEGQNVTLSCEQNLNHDAMYWYRQDPGQGLRLIYYSQIVNDFQKGDIAEGYSVSREKKESFPLTVTSAQKNPTAFYLCASSADSFSNQPQHFGDGTRLSIL.

As concerns this clone: The read ends 3 residues early relative to the CDR3; the germline J gene fills the gap. The rearrangement uses TRBV7-9 and TRBJ1-1; possible D gene TRBD1, 6 bases. Germline CDR1 reads SEHNR; CDR2 reads FQNEAQ (reference sequence). CDR3 size: 15 residues. The CDR3 is CASQRGRGANEKAFF. CDR3 bases read: TGTGCCAGCCAAAGAGGGCGGGGGGCAAATGAAAAA.

This clone was counted at least ten times. Read data end 3 residues before the CDR3 end; the end is taken from the germline J gene. V is TRBV30 and J is TRBJ2-2; D remains ambiguous. Germline loops: CDR1 GTSNPN, CDR2 SVGIG (reference sequence). V was trimmed by 2 bases and J by 1 base, leaving 5 bases between them. The CDR3 extends over 13 amino acids. The CDR3 DNA, read in part, is TGTGCCTGGAGTAACAGGAACACCGGGGAG. Amino acids: CAWSNRNTGE. The CDR3 in its entirety is CAWSNRNTGELFF.

This clone came up many times. The read ends 3 residues before the CDR3 terminus; that terminus is restored from the germline J gene. This chain links TRBV18 with TRBJ1-6; 8 bases are a match to TRBD1. Germline lookup yields CDR1 KGHSH and CDR2 LQKENI. This CDR3 comprises 14 residues. Germline trimming cut 3 bases from V and 8 bases from J; bases unmatched to any gene: 3. The sequenced CDR3 bases are TGTGCCAGCTCACCCTACAGGGGGGATTCACCC. Translation: CASSPYRGDSP. The entire CDR3 is CASSPYRGDSPLHF.

At least ten counts were recorded for this clone. The read ends 3 residues shy of where the CDR3 ends; the end is completed using the germline J gene. The chain combines TRBV29-1 with TRBJ1-1; D might be TRBD1 (6 bases). Trimming pared 7 bases from V and 1 base from J, leaving 16 bases between. CDR3 length equals 14 residues. Germline values: CDR1 SQVTM, CDR2 ANQGSEA. The chain's CDR3 is CSAARTAQNTEAFF. The sequenced part of the CDR3 DNA is TGCAGCGCTGCACGGACAGCGCAGAACACTGAA.

The table lists this clone with many counts. The read stops 3 residues short of the end of the CDR3; the missing end is completed from the germline J gene. The V gene is TRBV19, the J gene TRBJ2-1; perhaps TRBD1 as D (7 bases). There are 14 residues in the CDR3. Deletions cut 7 bases from V and 3 bases from J, with 13 bases between. CDR1 is LNHDA and CDR2 is SQIVND in the germline V gene (reference sequence). This CDR3 reads CASKEGANYNEQFF. CDR3 DNA, as far as it was read: TGTGCCAGTAAGGAGGGGGCCAACTACAATGAG. Based on the CDR3 plus reference TRBV19 and TRBJ2-1, the full variable domain is DGGITQSPKYLFRKEGQNVTLSCEQNLNHDAMYWYRQDPGQGLRLIYYSQIVNDFQKGDIAEGYSVSREKKESFPLTVTSAQKNPTAFYLCASKEGANYNEQFFGPGTRLTVL.

This clone was counted many times. The CDR3 end lies 3 residues beyond the end of the read and is filled in from the germline J gene. This chain joins TRBV19 and TRBJ2-7; D is possibly TRBD1 (6 bases). Per germline, CDR1 LNHDA and CDR2 SQIVND (reference sequence). V lost 7 bases to trimming and J lost 5 bases, with 18 bases between them. The CDR3 length is 14 residues. The DNA read from the CDR3 is TGTGCCAGTAATTCCCCAGGGGCGAGGAACGAG. Translation: CASNSPGARNE. The entire CDR3 sequence reads CASNSPGARNEQYF.

At least ten counts were recorded for this clone. The read comes to an end 3 residues before the CDR3 does, leaving the germline J gene to fill in the end. V is TRBV7-9 and J is TRBJ2-1; D is uncertain. The germline V gene encodes CDR1 SEHNR and CDR2 FQNEAQ (reference sequence). The length of the CDR3 is 15 residues. Deletions cut 5 bases from V and 0 bases from J, with 11 bases between. The DNA read from the CDR3 is TGTGCCAGCAGCATACATTTGAGCTCCTACAATGAG. Its translation is CASSIHLSSYNE. The CDR3 in its entirety is CASSIHLSSYNEQFF. The full variable domain, with the rest looked up from reference TRBV7-9 and TRBJ2-1, is DTGVSQNPRHKITKRGQNVTFRCDPISEHNRLYWYRQTLGQGPEFLTYFQNEAQLEKSRLLSDRFSAERPKGSFSTLEIQRTEQGDSAMYLCASSIHLSSYNEQFFGPGTRLTVL.

This clone occurred many times. The observed sequence ends 3 residues before the CDR3 terminus, with the missing tail filled in from the germline J gene. The gene calls are TRBV6-2 or TRBV6-3 and TRBJ2-7; 7 positions agree with TRBD1. Germline CDR1 reads MNHEY; CDR2 reads SVGEGT. After removal of 7 bases from V and 3 bases from J, the junction contained 9 bases not matched to a gene. The CDR3 loop spans 14 amino acids. CDR3 bases read: TGTGCCAGCAAAGGGGGACAGTCCCGCTACGAG. Translation gives CASKGGQSRYE. The whole CDR3 protein is CASKGGQSRYEQYF.

This clone has ten or more counts. The observed sequence ends 3 residues before the CDR3 terminus, with the missing tail filled in from the germline J gene. The sample has other DNA sequences that encode this CDR3 too. The chain joins TRBV7-9 to TRBJ2-1; TRBD2 might be the D (6 bases). The germline V and J ends were trimmed by 4 bases and 6 bases, with 10 bases remaining between them. CDR3 size: 13 residues. The germline V gene encodes CDR1 SEHNR and CDR2 FQNEAQ (reference sequence). The chain's CDR3 is CASSSGLLNEQFF. CDR3 DNA (partial): TGTGCCAGCAGCTCGGGACTTCTCAATGAG.

The sample holds many counts of this clone. The read ends 3 residues shy of where the CDR3 ends; the end is completed using the germline J gene. The chain carries TRBV12-3 or TRBV12-4 and TRBJ1-2; 7 nucleotides match TRBD1. After removal of 1 base from V and 7 bases from J, the junction contained 0 bases not matched to a gene. The CDR3 covers 12 residues. The CDR3 region is CASSLGDSGYTF. The sequenced part of the CDR3 DNA is TGTGCCAGCAGTTTAGGGGACAGTGGC.

With regard to this clone: The CDR3 extends 3 residues past the end of the read, so its final part is completed from the germline J gene. The chain carries TRBV27 and TRBJ2-7; D gene unclear. Germline V lookup: CDR1 MNHEY, CDR2 SMNVEV (reference sequence). The ends were cut back, 5 bases at V and 4 bases at J, with 9 bases in the middle. The CDR3 runs to 12 residues. CDR3 sequence: CASSDLGYEQYF. The CDR3 DNA, read in part, is TGTGCCAGCAGTGACCTAGGTTACGAG.

This clone has at least ten counts. The read terminates 3 residues ahead of where the CDR3 ends, so the germline J gene completes it. The chain couples TRBV19 to TRBJ2-1, with D uncertain. The CDR3 is made up of 16 amino acids. Germline values: CDR1 LNHDA, CDR2 SQIVND (reference sequence). The V end lost 3 bases, the J end lost 4 bases, and 16 bases lay between the germline ends. CDR3 in amino acids: CASSISSGPSYNEQFF. CDR3 DNA (partial): TGTGCCAGTAGTATTAGCTCGGGTCCATCTTACAATGAG. The full variable domain, with the rest looked up from reference TRBV19 and TRBJ2-1, is DGGITQSPKYLFRKEGQNVTLSCEQNLNHDAMYWYRQDPGQGLRLIYYSQIVNDFQKGDIAEGYSVSREKKESFPLTVTSAQKNPTAFYLCASSISSGPSYNEQFFGPGTRLTVL.

This clone was observed many times. The read terminates 3 residues ahead of where the CDR3 ends, so the germline J gene completes it. V is TRBV5-1 and J is TRBJ2-3; TRBD2 matches at 10 bases. Germline V gives CDR1 SGHRS, CDR2 YFSETQ. This CDR3 is built from 15 residues. With V trimmed by 1 base and J by 3 bases, 2 bases remained unmatched. CDR3: CASSLLAGETDTQYF. CDR3 DNA, as far as it was read: TGCGCCAGCAGCTTGCTAGCGGGAGAGACAGATACG.

This clone was seen repeatedly, ten times or more. Here the CDR3 reads CATNILLGQGINEQFF. The sequenced part of the CDR3 DNA is TGTGCCACCAATATTCTGTTGGGACAGGGGATTAATGAG. This chain joins TRBV6-2 or TRBV6-3 and TRBJ2-1; 10 bases line up with TRBD1. Sequencing ends 3 residues short of the CDR3 end; the germline J gene provides the rest. The CDR3 extends over 16 amino acids. After removal of 10 bases from V and 7 bases from J, the junction contained 16 bases not matched to a gene. CDR1 is MNHEY, CDR2 SVGEGT, per germline.

In its sample, this clone was seen many times. The CDR3 here is CASNRVPSSYNEQFF. The CDR3 DNA, read in part, is TGTGCCAGCAACAGGGTCCCAAGCTCCTACAATGAG. This rearrangement joins TRBV6-2 or TRBV6-3 to TRBJ2-1, with D possibly matching TRBD1 (6 bases). Read data end 3 residues before the CDR3 end; the end is taken from the germline J gene. The V gene's germline CDR1 is MNHEY and CDR2 SVGEGT. Trimming shortened V by 7 bases and J by 0 bases, and 13 bases separated the two germline ends. The CDR3 is 15 residues long.